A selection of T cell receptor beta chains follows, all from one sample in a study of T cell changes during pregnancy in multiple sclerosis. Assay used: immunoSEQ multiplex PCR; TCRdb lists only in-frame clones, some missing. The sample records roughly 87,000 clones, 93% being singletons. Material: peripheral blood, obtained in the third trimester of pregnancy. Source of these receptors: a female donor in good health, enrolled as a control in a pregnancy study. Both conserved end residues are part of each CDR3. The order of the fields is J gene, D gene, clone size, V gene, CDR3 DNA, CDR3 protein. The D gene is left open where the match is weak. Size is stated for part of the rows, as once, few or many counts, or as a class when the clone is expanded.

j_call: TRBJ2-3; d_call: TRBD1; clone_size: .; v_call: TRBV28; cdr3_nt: TGTGCCAGCAGTGGACCGGGACAGAGCACAGATACGCAGTATTTT; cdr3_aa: CASSGPGQSTDTQYF
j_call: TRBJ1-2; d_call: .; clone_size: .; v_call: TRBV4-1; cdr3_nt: TGCGCCAGCAGCCTAGTGTTGACAGAGAGTTCTGGCTACACCTTC; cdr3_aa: CASSLVLTESSGYTF
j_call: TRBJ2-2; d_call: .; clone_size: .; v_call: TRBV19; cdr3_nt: TGTGCCACAATCAAAGACAGAGACACCGGGGAGCTGTTTTTT; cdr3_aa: CATIKDRDTGELFF
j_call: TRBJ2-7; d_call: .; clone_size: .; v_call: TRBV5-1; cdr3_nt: TGCGCCAGCAGCTTGGCCGCCGGGCTTTCGGGAAGGCAGTACTTC; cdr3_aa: CASSLAAGLSGRQYF
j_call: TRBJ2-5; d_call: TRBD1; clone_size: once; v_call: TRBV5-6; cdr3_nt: TGTGCCAGCAGCTTGGTTGGTGACAGGGGCGGGGAGACCCAGTACTTC; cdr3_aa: CASSLVGDRGGETQYF
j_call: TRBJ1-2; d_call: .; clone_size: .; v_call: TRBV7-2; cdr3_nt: TGTGCCAGCAGCCCCAGACAGAGTGGCTACACCTTC; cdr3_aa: CASSPRQSGYTF
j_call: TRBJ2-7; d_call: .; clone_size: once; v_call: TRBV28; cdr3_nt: TGTGCCAGCAGTGAAGGAGGGCCTTACGAGCAGTACTTC; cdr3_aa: CASSEGGPYEQYF
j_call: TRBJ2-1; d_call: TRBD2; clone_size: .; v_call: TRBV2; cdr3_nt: TGTGCCAGCGGACTAGCGGGACGGGCCCATGAGCAGTTCTTC; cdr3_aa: CASGLAGRAHEQFF
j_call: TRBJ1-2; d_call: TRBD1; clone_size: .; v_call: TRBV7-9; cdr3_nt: TGTGCCAGCCTGCCCCCAGGGGGCTGGAACTATGGCTACACCTTC; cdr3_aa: CASLPPGGWNYGYTF
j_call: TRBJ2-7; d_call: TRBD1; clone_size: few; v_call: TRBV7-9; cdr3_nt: TGTGCCAGCAGCGCACCGGGACAGGTTATCGAGCAGTACTTC; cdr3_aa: CASSAPGQVIEQYF
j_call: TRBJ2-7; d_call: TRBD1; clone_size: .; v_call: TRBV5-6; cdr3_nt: TGTGCCAGCAGCCCGGGGGGACAGGGCTACGAGCAGTACTTC; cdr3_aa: CASSPGGQGYEQYF
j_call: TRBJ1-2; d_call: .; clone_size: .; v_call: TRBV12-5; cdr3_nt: TGTGCTAGTGGCCCCCCGCAGGGTGATTCGGACTATGGCTACACCTTC; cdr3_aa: CASGPPQGDSDYGYTF
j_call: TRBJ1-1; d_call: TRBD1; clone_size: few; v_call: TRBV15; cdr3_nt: TGTGCCACCAGCAGATACAGGGGCACTGAAGCTTTCTTT; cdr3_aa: CATSRYRGTEAFF
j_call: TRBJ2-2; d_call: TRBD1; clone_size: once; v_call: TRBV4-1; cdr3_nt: TGCGCCAGCAGCCAAGGGACAGGTGTGCTCACCGGGGAGCTGTTTTTT; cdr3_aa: CASSQGTGVLTGELFF
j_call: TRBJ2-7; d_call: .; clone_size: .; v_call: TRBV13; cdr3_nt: TGTGCCAGCAGCTTAGGGGACAGAGGTCGCGAGCAGTACTTC; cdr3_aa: CASSLGDRGREQYF
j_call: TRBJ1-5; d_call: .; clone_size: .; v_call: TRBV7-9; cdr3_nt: TGTGCCAGCAGCTTAGGGACGGAGGACGTTTGGCCCCAGCATTTT; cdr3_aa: CASSLGTEDVWPQHF
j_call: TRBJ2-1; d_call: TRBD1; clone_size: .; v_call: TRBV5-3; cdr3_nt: TGTGCCAGAAGCTTGGTAACAGGGGGCTACGATGAGCAGTTCTTC; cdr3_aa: CARSLVTGGYDEQFF
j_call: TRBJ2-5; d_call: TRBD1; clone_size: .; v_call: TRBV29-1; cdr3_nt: TGCAGCGTTGGGGCAGGGGGCCAAGAGACCCAGTACTTC; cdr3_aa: CSVGAGGQETQYF
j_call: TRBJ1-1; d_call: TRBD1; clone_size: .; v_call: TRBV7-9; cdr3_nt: TGTGCCAGCAGCTTAGCCGGACAGGGCTGGAACACTGAAGCTTTCTTT; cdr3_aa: CASSLAGQGWNTEAFF
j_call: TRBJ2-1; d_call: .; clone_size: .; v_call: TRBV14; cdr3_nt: TGTGCCAGCAGCCGACTTGACAGGCCCTACAATGAGCAGTTCTTC; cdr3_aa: CASSRLDRPYNEQFF
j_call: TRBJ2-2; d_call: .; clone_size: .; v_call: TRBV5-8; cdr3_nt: TGTGCCAGCAGCTTACGAGTGACCGGGGAGCTGTTTTTT; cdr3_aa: CASSLRVTGELFF
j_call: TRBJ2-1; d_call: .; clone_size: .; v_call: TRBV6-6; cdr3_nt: TGTGCCAGCAGTCAAATACTAGCAACCTACAATGAGCAGTTCTTC; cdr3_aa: CASSQILATYNEQFF
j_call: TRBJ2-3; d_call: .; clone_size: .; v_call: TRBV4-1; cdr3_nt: TGCGCCAGCAGCCCGTGGCAAGGAGCTGCCGCAGATACGCAGTATTTT; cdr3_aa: CASSPWQGAAADTQYF
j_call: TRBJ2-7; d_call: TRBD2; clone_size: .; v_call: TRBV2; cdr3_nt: TGTGCCACCACCCCCCGATTGAGCGGGAGGAACTCCTACGAGCAGTACTTC; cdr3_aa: CATTPRLSGRNSYEQYF
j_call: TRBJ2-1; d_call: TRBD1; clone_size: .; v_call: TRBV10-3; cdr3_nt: TGTGCCATCAGTGATCCCGACAGGGAGTTGTTCTTC; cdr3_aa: CAISDPDRELFF
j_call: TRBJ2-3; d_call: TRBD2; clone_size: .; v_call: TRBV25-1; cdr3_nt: TGTGCCAGCAGAGCCGGGACTAGCGGCACAGATACGCAGTATTTT; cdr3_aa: CASRAGTSGTDTQYF
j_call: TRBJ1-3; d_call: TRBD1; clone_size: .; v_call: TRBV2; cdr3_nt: TGTGCCAGCAGGTCGACAGAGGGGGCCGGAAACACCATATATTTT; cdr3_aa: CASRSTEGAGNTIYF
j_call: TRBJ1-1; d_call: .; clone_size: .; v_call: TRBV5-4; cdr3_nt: TGTGCCAGCAGCCGGACATTGAACACTGAAGCTTTCTTT; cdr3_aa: CASSRTLNTEAFF
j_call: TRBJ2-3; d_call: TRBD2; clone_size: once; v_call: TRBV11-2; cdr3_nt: TGTGCCAGCAGCGGGAGGGGTTGGAGGGGAGTTATAGATACGCAGTATTTT; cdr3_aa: CASSGRGWRGVIDTQYF
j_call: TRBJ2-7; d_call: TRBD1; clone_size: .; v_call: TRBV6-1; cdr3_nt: TGTGCCAGCAGTGAAGCGGCCAGGGGGCGGGTAGGGTGGTACGAGCAGTACTTC; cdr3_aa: CASSEAARGRVGWYEQYF
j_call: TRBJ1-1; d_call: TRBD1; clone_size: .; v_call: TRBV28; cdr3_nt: TGTGCCAGCAGCCGTCCCGGGACAGGGACGAACACTGAAGCTTTCTTT; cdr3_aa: CASSRPGTGTNTEAFF
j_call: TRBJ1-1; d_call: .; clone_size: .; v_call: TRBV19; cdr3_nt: TGTGCCAGTAACGGACACATGAACACTGAAGCTTTCTTT; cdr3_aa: CASNGHMNTEAFF
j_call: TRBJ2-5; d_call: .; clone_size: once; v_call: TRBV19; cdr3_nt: TGTGCCAGTAGTATAAGGGGGGGAACTCGGGTACAAGAGACCCAGTACTTC; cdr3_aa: CASSIRGGTRVQETQYF
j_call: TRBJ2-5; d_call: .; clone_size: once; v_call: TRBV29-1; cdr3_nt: TGCAGCGTTCAGGAAGAGACCCAGTACTTC; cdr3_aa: CSVQEETQYF
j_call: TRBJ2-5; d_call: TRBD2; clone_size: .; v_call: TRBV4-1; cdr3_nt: TGCGCCAGCAGCCTCTTCGTCGGGAGGGCCGAGGAGACCCAGTACTTC; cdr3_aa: CASSLFVGRAEETQYF
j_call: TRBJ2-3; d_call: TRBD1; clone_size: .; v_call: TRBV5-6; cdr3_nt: TGTGCCAGCAGCCCGGACAGGGTAAGCACAGATACGCAGTATTTT; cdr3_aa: CASSPDRVSTDTQYF
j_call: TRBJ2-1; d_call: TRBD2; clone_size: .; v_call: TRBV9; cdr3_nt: TGTGCCAGCAGCGTAACTTCCGGGACTAGCGGTTACAATGAGCAGTTCTTC; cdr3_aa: CASSVTSGTSGYNEQFF
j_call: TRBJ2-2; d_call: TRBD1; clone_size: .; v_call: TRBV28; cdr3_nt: TGTGCCAGCAGCACCACCGGGACAGGGGGAAGCGGGGAGCTGTTTTTT; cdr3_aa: CASSTTGTGGSGELFF
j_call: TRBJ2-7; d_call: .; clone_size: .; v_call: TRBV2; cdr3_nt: TGTGCCAGCAGTGTAGGGGCCTACGAGCAGTACTTC; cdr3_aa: CASSVGAYEQYF
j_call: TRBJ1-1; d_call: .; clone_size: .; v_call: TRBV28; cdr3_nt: TGTGCCAGCAGTTTGACAGGCCTCCCCGCTCTAATGAACACTGAAGCTTTCTTT; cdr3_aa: CASSLTGLPALMNTEAFF
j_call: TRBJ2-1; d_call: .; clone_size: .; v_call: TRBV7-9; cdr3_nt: TGTGCCAGCAGCATCAGTCGGGTCTTAGCCGTCAATGAGCAGTTCTTC; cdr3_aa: CASSISRVLAVNEQFF
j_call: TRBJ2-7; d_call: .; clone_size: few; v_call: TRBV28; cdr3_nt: TGTGCCAGCAGTTTACCGCTAGGCGGGACCCTCCGTGAGCAGTACTTC; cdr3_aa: CASSLPLGGTLREQYF
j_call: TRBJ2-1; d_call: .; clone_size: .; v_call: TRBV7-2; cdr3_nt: TGTGCCAGCAGCTTAGCGCCGGGAGACCGGGAGCAGTTCTTC; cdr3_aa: CASSLAPGDREQFF
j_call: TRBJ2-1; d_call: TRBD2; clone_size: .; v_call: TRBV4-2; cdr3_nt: TGTGCCAGTAAAAGCGGGAGGGCGAATGAGCAGTTCTTC; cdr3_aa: CASKSGRANEQFF
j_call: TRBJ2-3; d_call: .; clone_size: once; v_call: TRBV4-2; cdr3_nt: TGTGCCAGCAGCCAAGATGCCCGCGGGACAGATACGCAGTATTTT; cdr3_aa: CASSQDARGTDTQYF
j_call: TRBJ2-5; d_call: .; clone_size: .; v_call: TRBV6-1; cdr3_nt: TGTGCCAGCAGTGAGGCGGGAGAGACCCAGTACTTC; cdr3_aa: CASSEAGETQYF
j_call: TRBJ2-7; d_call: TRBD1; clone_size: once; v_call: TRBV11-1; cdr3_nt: TGTGCCAGCAGCCTACGGGACAGGCACTACGAGCAGTACTTC; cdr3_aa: CASSLRDRHYEQYF
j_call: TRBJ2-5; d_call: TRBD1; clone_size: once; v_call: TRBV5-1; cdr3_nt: TGCGCCAGCAGCGATAAACAGGGGAAAGAGACCCAGTACTTC; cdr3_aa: CASSDKQGKETQYF
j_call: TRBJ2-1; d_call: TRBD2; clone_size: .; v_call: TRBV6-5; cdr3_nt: TGTGCCAGCAGTTACATGGGGACTATGTCCTACAATGAGCAGTTCTTC; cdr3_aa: CASSYMGTMSYNEQFF
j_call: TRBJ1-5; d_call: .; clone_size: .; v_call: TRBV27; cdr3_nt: TGTGCCAGCAGTTTATTGGCCCCAGGGGATCAGCCCCAGCATTTT; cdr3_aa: CASSLLAPGDQPQHF
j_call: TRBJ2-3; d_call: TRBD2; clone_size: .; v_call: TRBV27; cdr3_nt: TGTGCCAGCACTCCGTACCCTGGGGCTAGCGGGAGGCGGGCAGATACGCAGTATTTT; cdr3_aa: CASTPYPGASGRRADTQYF
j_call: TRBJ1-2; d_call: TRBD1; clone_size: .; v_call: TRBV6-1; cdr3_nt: TGTGCCAGCCGGGCCCGGACAGGGTGGGACTATGGCTACACCTTC; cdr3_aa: CASRARTGWDYGYTF
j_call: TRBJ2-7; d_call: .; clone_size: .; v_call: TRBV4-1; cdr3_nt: TGCGCCAGCAGCATACAGGGTAACTACGAGCAGTACTTC; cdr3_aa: CASSIQGNYEQYF
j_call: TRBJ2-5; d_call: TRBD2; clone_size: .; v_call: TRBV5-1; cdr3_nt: TGCGCCAGCAGCTTGGGACTAGCGGGACACAACCAAGAGACCCAGTACTTC; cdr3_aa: CASSLGLAGHNQETQYF
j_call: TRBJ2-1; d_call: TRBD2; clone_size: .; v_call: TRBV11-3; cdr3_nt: TGTGCCAGCAGCGGGCTAGCGGGAGTGGGTGAGCAGTTCTTC; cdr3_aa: CASSGLAGVGEQFF
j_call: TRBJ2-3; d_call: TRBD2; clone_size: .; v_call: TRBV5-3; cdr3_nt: TGTGCCAGAAGCTTGGAGGTTAGCGGGAGGTCAAGCACAGATACGCAGTATTTT; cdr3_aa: CARSLEVSGRSSTDTQYF
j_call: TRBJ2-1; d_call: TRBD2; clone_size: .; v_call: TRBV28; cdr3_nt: TGTGCCAGCAGTCCCTTGGGACTAGCGGGGTCCTACAATGAGCAGTTCTTC; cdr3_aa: CASSPLGLAGSYNEQFF
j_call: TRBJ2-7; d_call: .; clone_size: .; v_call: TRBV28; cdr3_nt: TGTGCCAGCAGGGTAGAGTACGAGCAGTACTTC; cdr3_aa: CASRVEYEQYF
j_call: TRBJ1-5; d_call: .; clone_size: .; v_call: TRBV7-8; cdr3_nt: TGTGCCAGCAGCTTTCAGGGTTCTCAGCCCCAGCATTTT; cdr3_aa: CASSFQGSQPQHF